Listed here is a single T cell receptor (beta chain). The record originates from a study of PD-L1 blockade in urothelial cancer. Overall study: Males with bladder-origin urothelial cancer constituted about nine tenths of the roughly 29 patients.

TCRdb's table, derived via immunoSEQ multiplex PCR, lists solely in-frame clones and lacks some. The table lists around 63,000 clones, 81% of them singletons. Time point: pretreatment peripheral blood. Enrolled patients showed locally advanced or metastatic urothelial carcinoma. Germline CDR1 and CDR2: KGHSH and LQKENI. This CDR3 contains 16 residues. Deletions cut 3 bases from V and 2 bases from J, with 14 bases between. This chain joins TRBV18 and TRBJ1-5; possible D gene TRBD1, 6 bases. This specimen was PBMCs, taken around atezolizumab (anti-PD-L1) treatment. The clonotype originates from a man aged 70 or older with urothelial cancer. The CDR3 nucleotides read TGTGCCAGCTCACCTGTATCAGGGGAGCGCAATCAGCCCCAGCATTTT. It yields the protein CASSPVSGERNQPQHF.